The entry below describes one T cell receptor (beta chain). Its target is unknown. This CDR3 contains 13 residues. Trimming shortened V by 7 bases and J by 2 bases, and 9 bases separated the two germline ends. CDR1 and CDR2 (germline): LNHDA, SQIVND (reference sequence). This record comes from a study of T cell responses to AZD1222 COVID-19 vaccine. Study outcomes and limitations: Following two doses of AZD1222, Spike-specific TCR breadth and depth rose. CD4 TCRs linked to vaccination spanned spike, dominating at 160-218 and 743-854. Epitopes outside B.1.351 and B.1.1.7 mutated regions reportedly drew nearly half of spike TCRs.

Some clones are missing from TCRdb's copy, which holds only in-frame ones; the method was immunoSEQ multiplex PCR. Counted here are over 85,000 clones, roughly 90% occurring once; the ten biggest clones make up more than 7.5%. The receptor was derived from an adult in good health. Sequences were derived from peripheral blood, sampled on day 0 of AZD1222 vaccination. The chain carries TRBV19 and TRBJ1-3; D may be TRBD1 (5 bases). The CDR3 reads CASIWTPGNTIYF. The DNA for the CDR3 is TGTGCCAGTATTTGGACACCTGGAAACACCATATATTTT.